This TCR beta chain was recorded in a study of T cell responses to AZD1222 COVID-19 vaccine. The repertoire was sequenced with immunoSEQ multiplex PCR; TCRdb's copy has only in-frame clones and lacks some. The profile shows 85,000 to 130,000 clones, roughly 91% of them singletons. The V end lost 8 bases, the J end lost 0 bases, and 14 bases lay between the germline ends. Germline CDR1 MNHNY, CDR2 SVGAGI (reference sequence). This CDR3 comprises 14 residues. This TCR was sampled from an adult who received the AZD1222 COVID-19 vaccine. This chain links TRBV6-6 with TRBJ2-7; D is unresolved. The sequencing used peripheral blood, collected 28 days after the second AZD1222 dose. The CDR3 sequence: CASGKTTSSYEQYF. The CDR3 DNA sequence: TGTGCCAGCGGAAAGACGACGAGCTCCTACGAGCAGTACTTC.